The 16 T cell receptor beta chains below were found in one sample sequenced in a study of human T cells and chemical hapten exposure. TCRdb used MiXCR to reprocess the RACE reads, holding one entry per CDR3 protein. The sample carries about 42,000 distinct CDR3 sequences, approximately 9.5% recorded once. Time point indicated: patch test 2, 6 weeks after DPC sensitization. Treatment in this sample: therapeutic diphenylcyclopropenone sensitization with weekly scalp DPC. Extraction yielded total RNA from whole blood (unfractionated). The sample consisted of whole blood, taken in connection with sensitization to the hapten diphenylcyclopropenone (DPC). Receptors were obtained from a woman aged 25 to 45 with alopecia areata. Some clones in this sample may be carry-over from other donors' samples.

This chain connects TRBV3-1 to TRBJ2-2, with TRBD1 matching over 7 bases. V lost 0 bases and J lost 3; bases outside the gene matches: 1. This CDR3 spans 15 amino acids. The germline CDR1 and CDR2 sequences are LGHDT and YNNKEL (reference sequence). DNA for the CDR3: TGTGCCAGCAGCCAAGAGACAGGGCACACCGGGGAGCTGTTTTTT. It codes for CASSQETGHTGELFF. The variable domain in full, completed from reference TRBV3-1 and TRBJ2-2, reads DTAVSQTPKYLVTQMGNDKSIKCEQNLGHDTMYWYKQDSKKFLKIMFSYNNKELIINETVPNRFSPKSPDKAHLNLHINSLELGDSAVYFCASSQETGHTGELFFGEGSRLTVL.

This clonotype was counted many times. This sequence joins TRBV6-2 or TRBV6-3 and TRBJ2-6, with D unclear. Germline V gene data show CDR1 as MNHEY and CDR2 as SVGEGT. Trimming left V 3 bases short and J 0 bases short, with 9 bases between. The CDR3 covers 16 residues. The CDR3, as DNA: TGTGCCAGCAGTTATTACCAGATCTCTGGGGCCAACGTCCTGACTTTC. Its translation is CASSYYQISGANVLTF.

This clonotype has more than one count but fewer than ten. The chain joins TRBV6-6 to TRBJ2-2, with 10 bases aligning to TRBD2. The junction had 3 bases not matched to a gene; V was cut back by 0 bases and J by 5 bases. The CDR3 spans 16 residues. In germline, CDR1 is MNHNY, CDR2 SVGAGI (reference sequence). The CDR3 DNA reads TGTGCCAGCAGTTACTCGACAGCGGGGGGGACCGGGGAGCTGTTTTTT. This sequence encodes CASSYSTAGGTGELFF.

This clonotype was seen at least ten times. The chain combines TRBV29-1 with TRBJ1-2, with a possible D match to TRBD1 (6 bases). Trimming stripped 0 bases from V and 2 bases from J, with 13 bases between. The CDR3 runs to 15 residues. Germline loops: CDR1 SQVTM, CDR2 ANQGSEA. DNA for the CDR3: TGCAGCGTTGAAGATTGGGCAGGGGCGAACTATGGCTACACCTTC. Amino acid sequence: CSVEDWAGANYGYTF. Full variable domain (remainder filled in from reference TRBV29-1 and TRBJ1-2): SAVISQKPSRDICQRGTSLTIQCQVDSQVTMMFWYRQQPGQSLTLIATANQGSEATYESGFVIDKFPISRPNLTFSTLTVSNMSPEDSSIYLCSVEDWAGANYGYTFGSGTRLTVV.

A few counts support this clonotype. In DNA, the CDR3 is TGTGCCAGCAGGACGACATCGCCCACAGATACGCAGTATTTT. Encoded protein: CASRTTSPTDTQYF. The chain employs TRBV12-3 or TRBV12-4 and TRBJ2-3; D not resolved. The length of the CDR3 is 14 residues. V lost 6 bases, J lost 2 bases, and 12 bases lay in between.

The sample holds a few counts of this clonotype. The chain has TRBV6-2 or TRBV6-3 and TRBJ2-1; D may be TRBD1 (5 bases). Trimming took 2 bases from V and 3 from J, leaving 17 bases between them. Germline V lookup: CDR1 MNHEY, CDR2 SVGEGT. The CDR3 covers 17 residues. CDR3 in amino acids: CASSYVLGQGNYNEQFF. Written as DNA, the CDR3 is TGTGCCAGCAGTTACGTCCTCGGGCAGGGCAACTACAATGAGCAGTTCTTC.

This clonotype was detected only a few times. CDR3 region: CASRRDSNQPQHF. CDR3 bases: TGCGCCAGCAGAAGGGATAGCAATCAGCCCCAGCATTTT. V usage is TRBV5-1 and J usage is TRBJ1-5; D not resolved. The CDR3 has 13 residues. Germline assignment: CDR1 SGHRS and CDR2 YFSETQ. The V end lost 5 bases, the J end lost 0 bases, and 6 bases lay between the germline ends.

In this sample, this clonotype turned up a few times. The chain employs TRBV6-2 or TRBV6-3 and TRBJ1-2; D remains ambiguous. V was clipped by 0 bases and J by 2 bases, with 13 bases between them. CDR3 size: 16 residues. CDR1 is MNHEY, CDR2 SVGEGT, per germline. DNA for the CDR3: TGTGCCAGCAGTTACTCCGAGGGAAGGGTGAACTATGGCTACACCTTC. This codes for CASSYSEGRVNYGYTF.

This clonotype was seen only a few times. The V and J genes are TRBV2 and TRBJ1-5; 8 nucleotides match TRBD1. V was clipped by 0 bases and J by 6 bases; unmatched bases: 7. Per the germline V gene, CDR1 is SNHLY and CDR2 is FYNNEI. The CDR3 totals 16 residues. The DNA for the CDR3 is TGTGCCAGCAGTGAAGCGCAGAACAGGGGGGTTCAGCCCCAGCATTTT. It is translated as CASSEAQNRGVQPQHF.

This clonotype was counted many times. The chain links TRBV20-1 to TRBJ2-6; the match to TRBD2 covers 10 bases. CDR1 and CDR2 from the germline V gene are DFQATT and SNEGSKA (reference sequence). The CDR3 extends over 18 amino acids. The trim removed 1 base at V and 0 bases at J, leaving 6 bases unmatched. In nucleotides, the CDR3 is TGCAGTGCTAGAGTAGCGGGGGGTCCCGGCTCTGGGGCCAACGTCCTGACTTTC. Translation: CSARVAGGPGSGANVLTF.

This clonotype was counted only a few times. The gene calls are TRBV11-2 and TRBJ2-3; TRBD2 matches at 7 bases. The CDR3 totals 11 residues. V gave up 6 bases and J gave up 11 bases; unmatched junction bases: 5. The V gene's germline CDR1 is SGHAT and CDR2 FQNNGV. CDR3 sequence reads: CASSARGGQYF. The CDR3 DNA is TGTGCCAGCAGTGCCCGCGGGGGGCAGTATTTT. Based on the CDR3 plus reference TRBV11-2 and TRBJ2-3, the full variable domain is EAGVAQSPRYKIIEKRQSVAFWCNPISGHATLYWYQQILGQGPKLLIQFQNNGVVDDSQLPKDRFSAERLKGVDSTLKIQPAKLEDSAVYLCASSARGGQYFGPGTRLTVL.

The table lists this clonotype with a few counts. V is TRBV29-1 and J is TRBJ2-1; either TRBD1 or TRBD2 may fit D (6 bases each). The CDR3 is 15 amino acids. CDR1 is SQVTM and CDR2 is ANQGSEA in the germline V gene. Trimming left V 6 bases short and J 7 bases short, with 22 bases between. As DNA, the CDR3 is TGCAGCGTGGGCGAGGGGGGCAAACCCCTTAATGAGCAGTTCTTC. Encoded protein: CSVGEGGKPLNEQFF.

The rearrangement joins TRBV6-6 to TRBJ1-2; 9 nucleotides line up with TRBD1. V gave up 4 bases and J gave up 4 bases; unmatched junction bases: 7. Germline V gene lookup returns CDR1 MNHNY and CDR2 SVGAGI (reference sequence). This CDR3 comprises 15 residues. This CDR3 reads CASSSRTGVSYGYTF. CDR3 DNA sequence: TGTGCCAGCAGTTCGAGGACAGGGGTCTCCTATGGCTACACCTTC.

This clonotype was detected a few times. This chain joins TRBV19 and TRBJ1-1; 7 bases map to TRBD1. Per the germline V gene, CDR1 is LNHDA and CDR2 is SQIVND (reference sequence). CDR3 size: 14 residues. V gave up 1 base and J gave up 1 base; unmatched junction bases: 0. The chain's CDR3 is CASSIGTGNTEAFF. The CDR3 DNA sequence: TGTGCCAGTAGTATAGGGACAGGGAACACTGAAGCTTTCTTT. Full variable domain (rest looked up from reference TRBV19 and TRBJ1-1): DGGITQSPKYLFRKEGQNVTLSCEQNLNHDAMYWYRQDPGQGLRLIYYSQIVNDFQKGDIAEGYSVSREKKESFPLTVTSAQKNPTAFYLCASSIGTGNTEAFFGQGTRLTVV.

V usage is TRBV20-1 and J usage is TRBJ2-7; D is ambiguous. Germline V CDR1 and CDR2: DFQATT, SNEGSKA (reference sequence). CDR3 length: 15 residues. The V and J ends lost 1 base and 1 base respectively, with 14 bases between them. The CDR3 reads CSARAFPISSYEQYF. CDR3 sequence (DNA): TGCAGTGCTAGAGCTTTTCCCATTTCTTCCTACGAGCAGTACTTC.

Ten or more counts support this clonotype. The V and J genes are TRBV3-1 and TRBJ2-6, with TRBD1 matching over 8 bases. J was trimmed by 2 bases and V by 8 bases; bases with no gene match: 2. Germline assignment: CDR1 LGHDT and CDR2 YNNKEL (reference sequence). The CDR3 has 14 amino acids. The CDR3 is CASLDRAGANVLTF. As DNA, the CDR3 is TGTGCCAGCCTGGACAGGGCTGGGGCCAACGTCCTGACTTTC.